This passage covers 24 T cell receptor beta chains from one sample sequenced in a study of blood T cell repertoires in COVID-19. The table came from immunoSEQ multiplex PCR; TCRdb's copy has only in-frame clones and leaves some out. The sample comprises some 340,000 clones, 85% to 95% of which are singletons, and 3.9% rests with the top ten. What was sequenced was PBMCs or T cells enriched from blood (not recorded which). Receptors were obtained from a young woman who had been exposed to COVID-19.

The rearrangement joins TRBV5-4 to TRBJ1-2; a weak D match, TRBD1 (5 bases). V lost 5 bases and J lost 4, with 18 bases in between. The V gene's germline CDR1 is SGHNT and CDR2 YYREEE (reference sequence). This CDR3 is 15 amino acids long. Here the CDR3 DNA reads TGTGCCAGCAGGTTTAATCAGGGCCTGCTCTATGGCTACACCTTC. Its protein product is CASRFNQGLLYGYTF. Full variable domain (remainder filled in from reference TRBV5-4 and TRBJ1-2): ETGVTQSPTHLIKTRGQQVTLRCSSQSGHNTVSWYQQALGQGPQFIFQYYREEENGRGNFPPRFSGLQFPNYSSELNVNALELDDSALYLCASRFNQGLLYGYTFGSGTRLTVV.

CDR3 region: CASSLGGLMNTEAFF. As DNA, the CDR3 is TGTGCCAGCAGCTTAGGCGGGCTGATGAACACTGAAGCTTTCTTT. The chain links TRBV7-9 to TRBJ1-1; no clear D gene. The CDR3 contains 15 residues. V lost 1 base to trimming and J lost 0 bases, with 9 bases between them. Germline assignment: CDR1 SEHNR and CDR2 FQNEAQ (reference sequence). Full variable domain (rest looked up from reference TRBV7-9 and TRBJ1-1): DTGVSQNPRHKITKRGQNVTFRCDPISEHNRLYWYRQTLGQGPEFLTYFQNEAQLEKSRLLSDRFSAERPKGSFSTLEIQRTEQGDSAMYLCASSLGGLMNTEAFFGQGTRLTVV.

This rearrangement joins TRBV6-5 to TRBJ1-6, with 8 bases fitting TRBD1. Germline trimming cut 7 bases from V and 6 bases from J; bases unmatched to any gene: 8. The CDR3 has 15 amino acids. Germline V CDR1 and CDR2: MNHEY, SVGAGI. CDR3 coding DNA: TGTGCCAGCAACGACAGGGGTGGCGGTAATTCACCCCTCCACTTT. Residues: CASNDRGGGNSPLHF.

The chain employs TRBV6-5 and TRBJ2-7; 7 bases are a match to TRBD1. In germline, CDR1 is MNHEY, CDR2 SVGAGI. V dropped 2 bases and J dropped 6; count of bases not matched to a gene: 4. This CDR3 is 13 amino acids long. The CDR3 region is CASSYLTGAEQYF. The CDR3, as DNA: TGTGCCAGCAGTTACCTCACAGGGGCCGAGCAGTACTTC.

This chain uses TRBV29-1 with TRBJ2-5; 7 bases are shared with TRBD2. Looked up from germline, CDR1 is SQVTM and CDR2 is ANQGSEA. The CDR3 consists of 15 residues. The ends lost 3 bases at V and 5 bases at J; junction bases unmatched: 12. The CDR3 DNA sequence: TGCAGCGTTGAGGGGGGGAGAAGACAAGTGGAGACCCAGTACTTC. Its translation: CSVEGGRRQVETQYF.

This chain connects TRBV7-2 to TRBJ1-2; no clear D. Germline V gene lookup returns CDR1 SGHTA and CDR2 FQGNSA. The CDR3 consists of 14 residues. V dropped 2 bases and J dropped 4 bases, with 11 bases sitting between them. CDR3 sequence: CASSLSNSPYGYTF. Written as DNA, the CDR3 is TGTGCCAGCAGCTTATCCAACAGCCCCTATGGCTACACCTTC.

The V and J genes are TRBV5-1 and TRBJ2-3, with 8 bases that match TRBD2. There are 14 residues in the CDR3. CDR1 is SGHRS and CDR2 is YFSETQ in the germline V gene. J gave up 1 base and V 5 bases, and 3 bases lay outside the gene matches. Here the CDR3 DNA reads TGCGCCAGCAGATCGCGGGGGGGCACAGATACGCAGTATTTT. It is translated as CASRSRGGTDTQYF.

The rearrangement uses TRBV4-3 and TRBJ2-7; 12 nucleotides align to TRBD1. CDR1 and CDR2 from the germline V gene are LGHNA and YSLEER. J was trimmed by 6 bases and V by 4 bases; bases with no gene match: 22. CDR3 length: 20 amino acids. CDR3: CASSRDFPGQGAGGVSEQYF. The CDR3 bases are TGCGCCAGCAGCCGAGATTTTCCGGGACAGGGGGCAGGCGGGGTTTCCGAGCAGTACTTC.

This chain links TRBV12-5 with TRBJ1-5; the match to TRBD1 covers 7 bases. This CDR3 is 17 amino acids long. Germline CDR1 reads LGHNT; CDR2 reads FRNRAP. Trimming cost V 0 bases and J 2 bases; bases outside gene matches: 7. The DNA for the CDR3 is TGTGCTAGTGGTTTGGTAAAACTAGGACAGGGCAATCAGCCCCAGCATTTT. Translated: CASGLVKLGQGNQPQHF. Combining the CDR3 with reference TRBV12-5 and TRBJ1-5 gives the whole variable domain DARVTQTPRHKVTEMGQEVTMRCQPILGHNTVFWYRQTMMQGLELLAYFRNRAPLDDSGMPKDRFSAEMPDATLATLKIQPSEPRDSAVYFCASGLVKLGQGNQPQHFGDGTRLSIL.

The CDR3 sequence: CASSLAAAAYNEQFF. The CDR3 nucleotides are TGTGCCAGCAGTCTAGCGGCAGCAGCCTACAATGAGCAGTTCTTC. The V and J genes are TRBV6-2 or TRBV6-3 and TRBJ2-1; 7 bases map to TRBD2. The trim removed 5 bases at V and 2 bases at J, leaving 6 bases unmatched. CDR3 length equals 15 residues. Germline CDR1 reads MNHEY; CDR2 reads SVGEGT.

This sequence joins TRBV7-6 and TRBJ2-5, with 10 bases that match TRBD2. Trimming took 6 bases from V and 4 from J; bases not matched to a gene: 8. The germline V gene encodes CDR1 SGHVS and CDR2 FNYEAQ. The length of the CDR3 is 15 residues. The CDR3 protein is CASSPERGGRETQYF. CDR3 nucleotides: TGTGCCAGCAGTCCAGAGCGGGGGGGCAGAGAGACCCAGTACTTC.

The genes are TRBV2 and TRBJ2-5; 7 nucleotides agree with TRBD1. Germline CDR1 and CDR2: SNHLY and FYNNEI. J was trimmed by 7 bases and V by 6 bases; bases with no gene match: 11. This CDR3 region has 14 residues. CDR3 nucleotide sequence: TGTGCCAGCAGGGGGATGGGACGGACAGGGACCCAGTACTTC. Translating gives CASRGMGRTGTQYF.

The chain joins TRBV2 to TRBJ2-7; TRBD2 agrees at 8 bases. CDR1 and CDR2 from the germline V gene are SNHLY and FYNNEI. The length of the CDR3 is 16 residues. The V segment lost 9 bases and the J segment 0 bases; nucleotides outside the gene matches: 13. The CDR3 loop is CASMGTRQDVSYEQYF. CDR3 DNA sequence: TGTGCCAGTATGGGGACTAGACAGGACGTCTCCTACGAGCAGTACTTC. Variable domain in full (rest from reference TRBV2 and TRBJ2-7): EPEVTQTPSHQVTQMGQEVILRCVPISNHLYFYWYRQILGQKVEFLVSFYNNEISEKSEIFDDQFSVERPDGSNFTLKIRSTKLEDSAMYFCASMGTRQDVSYEQYFGPGTRLTVT.

The chain links TRBV6-2 or TRBV6-3 to TRBJ2-3, with D uncertain. V was pared by 5 bases and J by 4 bases, with 13 bases between. CDR1 is MNHEY and CDR2 is SVGEGT in the germline V gene. The CDR3 spans 14 residues. CDR3 sequence reads: CASSTTKSPDTQYF. CDR3 bases: TGTGCCAGCAGTACCACAAAATCCCCAGATACGCAGTATTTT.

V is TRBV5-1 and J is TRBJ1-6, with 9 bases fitting TRBD1. Germline CDR1 reads SGHRS; CDR2 reads YFSETQ. J lost 7 bases, V lost 4 bases, and 3 bases had no gene match. The length of the CDR3 is 14 residues. CDR3 sequence reads: CASSTGTGNSPLHF. For the CDR3, the DNA is TGCGCCAGCAGCACCGGGACAGGGAATTCACCCCTCCACTTT.

V is TRBV5-5 and J is TRBJ1-5; 9 positions agree with TRBD1. The CDR3 is 15 residues long. The V gene end was trimmed by 3 bases and the J gene end by 6 bases; junction bases not matched to a gene: 7. Germline V gene sequence: CDR1 SGHKS, CDR2 YYEKEE (reference sequence). In DNA form, the CDR3 reads TGTGCCAGCAGCTCCCTAGGACAGGGGAGTCAGCCCCAGCATTTT. Translation: CASSSLGQGSQPQHF.

The chain has TRBV10-1 and TRBJ2-7; 10 bases fit TRBD2. From germline, CDR1 is WNHNN and CDR2 SYGVQD (reference sequence). Germline trimming cut 1 base from V and 4 bases from J; bases unmatched to any gene: 7. The CDR3 is made up of 16 amino acids. In DNA form, the CDR3 reads TGCGCCAGCAGTGAGTGGGGTAGCGGGGGGTTTTACGAGCAGTACTTC. This codes for CASSEWGSGGFYEQYF.

The chain joins TRBV4-1 to TRBJ1-5; D might be TRBD1 (6 bases). This CDR3 has 16 residues. From germline, CDR1 is MGHRA and CDR2 YSYEKL. V lost 0 bases to trimming and J lost 7 bases, with 16 bases between them. CDR3 in DNA: TGCGCCAGCAGCCAAGAAAGGCAGGGGAGAGGACAGCCCCAGCATTTT. Translated: CASSQERQGRGQPQHF.

This chain links TRBV12-3 or TRBV12-4 with TRBJ1-3; D perhaps matches TRBD1 (5 bases). V was cut by 6 bases and J by 5 bases, with 11 bases left in between. The CDR3 is 13 amino acids. The CDR3 is CASRAQGRNTIYF. Written as DNA, the CDR3 is TGTGCCAGCAGGGCGCAGGGCAGAAACACCATATATTTT.

CDR3 sequence: CASSLLSSGGSQYF. The CDR3 DNA reads TGTGCCAGCAGTTTACTGTCTAGCGGGGGTTCGCAGTATTTT. The chain recombines TRBV27 with TRBJ2-3; 10 nucleotides align to TRBD2. Germline V gene sequence: CDR1 MNHEY, CDR2 SMNVEV (reference sequence). With 2 bases clipped from V and 10 bases from J, the junction kept 6 bases outside the gene matches. CDR3 length equals 14 residues.

The V call is TRBV6-5, the J call TRBJ1-4; D might be TRBD1 (5 bases). The CDR3 spans 15 residues. The germline V and J ends were trimmed by 2 bases and 4 bases, with 11 bases remaining between them. Germline-derived CDR1 and CDR2 are MNHEY and SVGAGI. As DNA, the CDR3 is TGTGCCAGCAGTTACGGGGCAGGTGATAATGAAAAACTGTTTTTT. Translating gives CASSYGAGDNEKLFF.

The J gene is TRBJ1-4, the V gene TRBV6-5; tentatively, D is TRBD1 (5 bases). This CDR3 is 15 amino acids long. Germline V gene data show CDR1 as MNHEY and CDR2 as SVGAGI. The V and J ends lost 0 bases and 5 bases respectively, with 10 bases between them. For the CDR3, the DNA is TGTGCCAGCAGTTACTCGGGGCAGAAAAATGAAAAACTGTTTTTT. This translates into CASSYSGQKNEKLFF.

The chain carries TRBV15 and TRBJ2-1, with 8 nucleotides matching TRBD2. Trimming removed 3 bases from V and 4 bases from J; junction bases left unmatched: 8. This CDR3 is 16 amino acids long. Germline CDR1 reads LNHNV; CDR2 reads YYDKDF (reference sequence). The CDR3 here is CATSRGTSGLYNEQFF. The CDR3, as DNA: TGTGCCACCAGCAGGGGTACTAGCGGATTATACAATGAGCAGTTCTTC.

The V gene is TRBV4-3, the J gene TRBJ2-3; D is unclear. The CDR3 loop spans 14 amino acids. Germline V lookup: CDR1 LGHNA, CDR2 YSLEER. V was shortened by 4 bases and J by 4 bases, with 12 bases between the two germline ends. The CDR3 loop is CASSPRLHADTQYF. The CDR3 DNA reads TGCGCCAGCAGCCCCAGGCTCCACGCAGATACGCAGTATTTT.